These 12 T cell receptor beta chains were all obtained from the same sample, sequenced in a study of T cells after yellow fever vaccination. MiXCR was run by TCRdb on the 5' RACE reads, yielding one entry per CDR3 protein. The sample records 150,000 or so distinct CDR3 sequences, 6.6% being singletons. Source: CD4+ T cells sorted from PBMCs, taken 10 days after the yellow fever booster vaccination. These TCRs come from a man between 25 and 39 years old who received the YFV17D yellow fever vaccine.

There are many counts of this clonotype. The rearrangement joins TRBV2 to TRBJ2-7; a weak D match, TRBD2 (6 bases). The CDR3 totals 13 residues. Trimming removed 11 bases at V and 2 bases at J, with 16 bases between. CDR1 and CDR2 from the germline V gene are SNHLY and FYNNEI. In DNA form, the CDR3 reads TGTGCCTGCCGCCGGACTACTACCTACGAGCAGTACTTC. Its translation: CACRRTTTYEQYF.

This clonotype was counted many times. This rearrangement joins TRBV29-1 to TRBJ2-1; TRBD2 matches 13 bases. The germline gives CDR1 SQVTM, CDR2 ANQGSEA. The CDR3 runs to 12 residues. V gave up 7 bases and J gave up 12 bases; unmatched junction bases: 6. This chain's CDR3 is CSGTSGRHGQFF. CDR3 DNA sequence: TGCAGCGGGACTAGCGGGAGACATGGGCAGTTCTTC.

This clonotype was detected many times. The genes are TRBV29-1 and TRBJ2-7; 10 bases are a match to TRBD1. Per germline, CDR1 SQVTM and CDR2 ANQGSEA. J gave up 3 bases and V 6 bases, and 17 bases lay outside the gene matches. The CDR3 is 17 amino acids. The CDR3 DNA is TGCAGCGTCAGACCCGCCCGTACCGGGACAGGGGACTACGAGCAGTACTTC. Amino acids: CSVRPARTGTGDYEQYF.

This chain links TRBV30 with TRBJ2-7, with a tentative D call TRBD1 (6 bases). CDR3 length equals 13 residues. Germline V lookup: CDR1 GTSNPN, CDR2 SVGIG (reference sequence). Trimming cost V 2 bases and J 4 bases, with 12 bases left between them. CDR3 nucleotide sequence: TGTGCCTGGAGTCGGACAGCTCTTTACGAGCAGTACTTC. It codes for CAWSRTALYEQYF.

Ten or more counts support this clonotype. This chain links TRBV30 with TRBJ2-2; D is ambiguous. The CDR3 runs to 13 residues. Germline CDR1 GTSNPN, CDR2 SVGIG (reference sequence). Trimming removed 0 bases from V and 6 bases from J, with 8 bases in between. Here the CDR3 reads CAWSVLWPGELFF. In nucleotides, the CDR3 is TGTGCCTGGAGTGTACTCTGGCCCGGGGAGCTGTTTTTT.

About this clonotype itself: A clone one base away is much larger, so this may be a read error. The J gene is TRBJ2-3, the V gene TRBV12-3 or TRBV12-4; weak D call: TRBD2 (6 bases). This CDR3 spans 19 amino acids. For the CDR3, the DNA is TGTACCAGCAGTTTAGCGAGTCGGGGACTCACACGTGTGGGAGATACGCAGTATTTT. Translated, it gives CTSSLASRGLTRVGDTQYF.

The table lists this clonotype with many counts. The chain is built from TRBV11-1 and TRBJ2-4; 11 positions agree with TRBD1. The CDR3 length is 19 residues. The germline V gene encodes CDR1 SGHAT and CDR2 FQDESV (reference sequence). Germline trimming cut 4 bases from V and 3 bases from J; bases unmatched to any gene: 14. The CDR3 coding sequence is TGTGCCAGCAGCTATCGGACAGGGGGCGCTTTTTGGGACAAAAACATTCAGTACTTC. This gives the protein CASSYRTGGAFWDKNIQYF.

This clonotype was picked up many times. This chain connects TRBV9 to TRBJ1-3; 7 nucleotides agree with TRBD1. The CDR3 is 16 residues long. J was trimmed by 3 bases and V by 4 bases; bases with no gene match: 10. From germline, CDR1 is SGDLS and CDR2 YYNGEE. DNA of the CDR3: TGTGCCAGCAGCCCCTCCTGGGACAGAGATGGAAACACCATATATTTT. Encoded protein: CASSPSWDRDGNTIYF.

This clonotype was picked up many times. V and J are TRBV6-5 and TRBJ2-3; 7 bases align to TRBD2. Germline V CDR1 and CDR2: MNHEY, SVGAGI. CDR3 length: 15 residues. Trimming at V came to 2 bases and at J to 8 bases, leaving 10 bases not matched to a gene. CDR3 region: CASSYQSSGSGTQYF. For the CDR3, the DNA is TGTGCCAGCAGTTACCAGTCTAGCGGTTCGGGTACGCAGTATTTT.

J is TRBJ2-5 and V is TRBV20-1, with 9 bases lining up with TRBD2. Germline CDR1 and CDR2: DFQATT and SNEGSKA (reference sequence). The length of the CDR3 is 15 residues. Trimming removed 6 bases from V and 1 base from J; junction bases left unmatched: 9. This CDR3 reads CSAMRASGTQETQYF. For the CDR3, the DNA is TGCAGTGCCATGCGGGCTAGCGGGACCCAAGAGACCCAGTACTTC.

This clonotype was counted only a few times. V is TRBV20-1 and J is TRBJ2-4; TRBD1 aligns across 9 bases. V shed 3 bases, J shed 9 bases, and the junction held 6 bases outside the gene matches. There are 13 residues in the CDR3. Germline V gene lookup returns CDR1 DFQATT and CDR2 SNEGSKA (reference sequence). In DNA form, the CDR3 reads TGCAGTGCTAGCGAAGGGACAGGGAGCATTCAGTACTTC. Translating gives CSASEGTGSIQYF.

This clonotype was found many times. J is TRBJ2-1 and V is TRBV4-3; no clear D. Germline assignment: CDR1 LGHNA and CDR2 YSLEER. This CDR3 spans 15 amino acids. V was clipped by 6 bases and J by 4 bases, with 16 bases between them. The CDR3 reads CASSRIHGGYNEQFF. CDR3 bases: TGCGCCAGCAGTCGAATACATGGCGGTTACAATGAGCAGTTCTTC.